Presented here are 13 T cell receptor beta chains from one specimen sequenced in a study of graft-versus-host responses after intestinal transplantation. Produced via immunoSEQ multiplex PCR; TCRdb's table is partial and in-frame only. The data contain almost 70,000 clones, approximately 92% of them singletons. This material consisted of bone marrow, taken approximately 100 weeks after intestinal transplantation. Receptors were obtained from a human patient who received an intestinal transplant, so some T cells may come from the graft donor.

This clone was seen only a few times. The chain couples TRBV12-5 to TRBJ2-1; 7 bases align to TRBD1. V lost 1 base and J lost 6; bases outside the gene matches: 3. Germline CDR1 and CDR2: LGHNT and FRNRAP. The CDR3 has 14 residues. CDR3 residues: CASGLAGTVNEQFF. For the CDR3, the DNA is TGTGCTAGTGGTTTGGCCGGGACAGTCAATGAGCAGTTCTTC.

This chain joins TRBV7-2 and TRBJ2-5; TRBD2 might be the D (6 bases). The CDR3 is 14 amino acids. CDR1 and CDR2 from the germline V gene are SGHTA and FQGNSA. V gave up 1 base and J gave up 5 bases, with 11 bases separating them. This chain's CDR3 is CASSLEAGGETQYF. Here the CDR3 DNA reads TGTGCCAGCAGCTTAGAAGCAGGAGGGGAGACCCAGTACTTC.

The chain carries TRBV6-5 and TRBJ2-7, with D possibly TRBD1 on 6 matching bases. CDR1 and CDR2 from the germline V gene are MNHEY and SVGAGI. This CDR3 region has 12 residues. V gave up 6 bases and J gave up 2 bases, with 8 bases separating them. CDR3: CASSRQAYEQYF. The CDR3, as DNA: TGTGCCAGCAGCCGACAGGCCTACGAGCAGTACTTC.

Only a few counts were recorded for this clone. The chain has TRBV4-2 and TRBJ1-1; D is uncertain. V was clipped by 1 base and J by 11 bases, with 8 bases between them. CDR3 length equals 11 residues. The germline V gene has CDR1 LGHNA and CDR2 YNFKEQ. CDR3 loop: CASSQAGRAFF. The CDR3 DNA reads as TGTGCCAGCAGCCAAGCGGGTAGGGCTTTCTTT.

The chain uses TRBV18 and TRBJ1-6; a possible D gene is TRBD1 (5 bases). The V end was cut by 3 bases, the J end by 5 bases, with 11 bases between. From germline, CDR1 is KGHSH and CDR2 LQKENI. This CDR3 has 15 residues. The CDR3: CASSPPGHDNSPLHF. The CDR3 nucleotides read TGTGCCAGCTCACCGCCTGGACATGATAATTCACCCCTCCACTTT.

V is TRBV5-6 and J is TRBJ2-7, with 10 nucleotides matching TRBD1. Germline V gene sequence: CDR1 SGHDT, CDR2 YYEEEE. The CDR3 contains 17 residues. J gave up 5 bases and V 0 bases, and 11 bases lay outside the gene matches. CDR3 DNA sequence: TGTGCCAGCAGCTTGGCGGGACAGGGGTTAGGTGAGGACGAGCAGTACTTC. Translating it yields CASSLAGQGLGEDEQYF.

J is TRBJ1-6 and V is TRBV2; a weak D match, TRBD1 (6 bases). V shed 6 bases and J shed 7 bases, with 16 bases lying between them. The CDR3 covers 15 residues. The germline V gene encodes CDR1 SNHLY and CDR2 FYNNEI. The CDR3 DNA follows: TGTGCCAGCAGCGGGACAACCTCACAGAATTCACCCCTCCACTTT. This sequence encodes CASSGTTSQNSPLHF.

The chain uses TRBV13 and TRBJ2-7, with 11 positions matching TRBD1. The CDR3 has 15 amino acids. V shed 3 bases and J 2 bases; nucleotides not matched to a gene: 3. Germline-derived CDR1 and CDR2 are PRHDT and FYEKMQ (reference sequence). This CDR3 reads CASSLPGQGAYEQYF. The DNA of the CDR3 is TGTGCCAGCAGCTTGCCGGGACAGGGGGCCTACGAGCAGTACTTC.

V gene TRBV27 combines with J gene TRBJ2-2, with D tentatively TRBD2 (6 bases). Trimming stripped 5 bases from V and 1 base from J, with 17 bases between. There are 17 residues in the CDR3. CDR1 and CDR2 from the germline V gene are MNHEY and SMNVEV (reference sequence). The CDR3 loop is CASSRTSGLMNTGELFF. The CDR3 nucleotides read TGTGCCAGCAGTCGGACGTCGGGACTCATGAACACCGGGGAGCTGTTTTTT.

CDR3 region: CASSRDRYNEQFF. The DNA of the CDR3 is TGCGCCAGCAGCCGGGACAGGTACAATGAGCAGTTCTTC. This chain joins TRBV5-1 and TRBJ2-1; the match to TRBD1 covers 8 bases. Trimming at V came to 4 bases and at J to 4 bases, leaving 1 base not matched to a gene. CDR1 and CDR2 (germline): SGHRS, YFSETQ. CDR3 length: 13 amino acids.

In DNA, the CDR3 is TGTGCCAGTAGTCCCACCGGGATAGGAGAGACCCAGTACTTC. Translated, it gives CASSPTGIGETQYF. The V and J genes are TRBV19 and TRBJ2-5, with D perhaps TRBD2 (5 bases). Germline V gene lookup returns CDR1 LNHDA and CDR2 SQIVND (reference sequence). V lost 5 bases, J lost 4 bases, and 14 bases lay in between. This CDR3 has 14 residues.

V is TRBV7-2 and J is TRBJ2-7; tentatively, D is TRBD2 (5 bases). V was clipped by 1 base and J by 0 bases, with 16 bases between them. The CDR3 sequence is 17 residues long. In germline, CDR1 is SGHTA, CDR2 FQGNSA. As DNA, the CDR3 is TGTGCCAGCAGCTTAGAGGCCGTCGGTGGGAGCTCCTACGAGCAGTACTTC. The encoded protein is CASSLEAVGGSSYEQYF. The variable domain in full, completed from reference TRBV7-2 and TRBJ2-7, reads GAGVSQSPSNKVTEKGKDVELRCDPISGHTALYWYRQSLGQGLEFLIYFQGNSAPDKSGLPSDRFSAERTGGSVSTLTIQRTQQEDSAVYLCASSLEAVGGSSYEQYFGPGTRLTVT.

The CDR3 here is CASSLRVENEQFF. In DNA, the CDR3 is TGTGCCAGCAGCTTAAGAGTAGAAAATGAGCAGTTCTTC. The genes are TRBV11-3 and TRBJ2-1; D is undetermined. This CDR3 contains 13 residues. With 2 bases removed from V and 7 bases from J, the gap between germline ends came to 9 bases. CDR1 and CDR2 from the germline V gene are SGHNT and YENEEA.